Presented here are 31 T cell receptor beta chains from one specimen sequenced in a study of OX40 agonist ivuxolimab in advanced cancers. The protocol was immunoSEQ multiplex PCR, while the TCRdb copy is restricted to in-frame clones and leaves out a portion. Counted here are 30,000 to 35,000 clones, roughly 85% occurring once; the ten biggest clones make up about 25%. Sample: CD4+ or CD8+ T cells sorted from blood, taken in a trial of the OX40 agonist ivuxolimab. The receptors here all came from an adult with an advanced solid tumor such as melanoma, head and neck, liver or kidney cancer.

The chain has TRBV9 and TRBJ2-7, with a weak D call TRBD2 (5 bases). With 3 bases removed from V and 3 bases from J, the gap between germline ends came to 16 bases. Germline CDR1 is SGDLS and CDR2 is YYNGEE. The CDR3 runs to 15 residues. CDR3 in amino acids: CASSARGGEGYEQYF. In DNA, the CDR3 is TGTGCCAGCAGCGCACGCGGAGGTGAGGGCTACGAGCAGTACTTC.

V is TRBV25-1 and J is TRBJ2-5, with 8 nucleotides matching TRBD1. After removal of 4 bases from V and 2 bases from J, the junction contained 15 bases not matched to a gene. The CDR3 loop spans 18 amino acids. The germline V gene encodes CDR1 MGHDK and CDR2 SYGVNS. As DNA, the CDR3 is TGTGCCAGCAGTGGAAACCCGGGACAGGAGACAATTCAAGAGACCCAGTACTTC. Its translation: CASSGNPGQETIQETQYF.

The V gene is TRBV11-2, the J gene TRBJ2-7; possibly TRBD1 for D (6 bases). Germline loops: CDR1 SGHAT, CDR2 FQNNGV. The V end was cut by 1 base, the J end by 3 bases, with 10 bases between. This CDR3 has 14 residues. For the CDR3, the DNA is TGTGCCAGCAGCTTAGGAACAGGGCTCTACGAGCAGTACTTC. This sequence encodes CASSLGTGLYEQYF.

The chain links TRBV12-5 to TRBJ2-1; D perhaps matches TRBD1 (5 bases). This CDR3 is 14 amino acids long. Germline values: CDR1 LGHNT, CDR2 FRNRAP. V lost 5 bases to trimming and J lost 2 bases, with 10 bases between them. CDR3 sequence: CASGRAGPYNEQFF. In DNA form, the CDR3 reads TGTGCTAGTGGTCGAGCAGGGCCCTACAATGAGCAGTTCTTC.

Here the CDR3 DNA reads TGTGCCAGCGAAAGACAGGGGTTGAATTCACCCCTCCACTTT. It encodes CASERQGLNSPLHF. This chain uses TRBV5-5 with TRBJ1-6; 8 bases map to TRBD1. Germline V gene data show CDR1 as SGHKS and CDR2 as YYEKEE (reference sequence). J was trimmed by 7 bases and V by 7 bases; bases with no gene match: 7. The CDR3 has 14 residues.

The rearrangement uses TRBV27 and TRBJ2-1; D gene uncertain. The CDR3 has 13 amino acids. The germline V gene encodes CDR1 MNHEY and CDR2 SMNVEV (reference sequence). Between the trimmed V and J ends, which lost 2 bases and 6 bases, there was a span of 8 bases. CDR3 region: CASSLPSSNEQFF. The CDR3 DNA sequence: TGTGCCAGCAGTTTACCCAGCTCCAATGAGCAGTTCTTC.

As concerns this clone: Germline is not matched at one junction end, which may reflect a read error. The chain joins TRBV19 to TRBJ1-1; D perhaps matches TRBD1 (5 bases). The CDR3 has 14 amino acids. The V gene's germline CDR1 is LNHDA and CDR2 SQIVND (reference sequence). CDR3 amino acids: CASSEGLLNAEAFF. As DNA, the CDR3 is TGTGCCAGTAGTGAGGGACTCCTGAACGCTGAAGCTTTCTTT.

The CDR3 region is CASSPAGTGSSYEQYF. The DNA for the CDR3 is TGCGCCAGCAGCCCCGCCGGGACAGGTAGCTCCTACGAGCAGTACTTC. The V and J genes are TRBV5-1 and TRBJ2-7; 8 bases map to TRBD1. V was clipped by 4 bases and J by 0 bases; unmatched bases: 9. CDR3 length: 16 residues. Germline V CDR1 and CDR2: SGHRS, YFSETQ.

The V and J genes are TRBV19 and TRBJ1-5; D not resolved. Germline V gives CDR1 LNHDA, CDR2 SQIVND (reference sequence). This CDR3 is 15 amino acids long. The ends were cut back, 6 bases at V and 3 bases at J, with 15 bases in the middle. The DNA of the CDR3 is TGTGCCAGTAGCCCTTCCGGCGGGTACAATCAGCCCCAGCATTTT. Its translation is CASSPSGGYNQPQHF. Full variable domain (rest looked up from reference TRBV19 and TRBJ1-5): DGGITQSPKYLFRKEGQNVTLSCEQNLNHDAMYWYRQDPGQGLRLIYYSQIVNDFQKGDIAEGYSVSREKKESFPLTVTSAQKNPTAFYLCASSPSGGYNQPQHFGDGTRLSIL.

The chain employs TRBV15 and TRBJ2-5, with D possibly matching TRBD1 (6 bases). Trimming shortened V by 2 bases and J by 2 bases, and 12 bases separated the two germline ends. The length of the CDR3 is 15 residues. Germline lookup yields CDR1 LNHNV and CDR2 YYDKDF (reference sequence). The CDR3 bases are TGTGCCACCAGCAGACCAGGGGACATGCAAGAGACCCAGTACTTC. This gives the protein CATSRPGDMQETQYF.

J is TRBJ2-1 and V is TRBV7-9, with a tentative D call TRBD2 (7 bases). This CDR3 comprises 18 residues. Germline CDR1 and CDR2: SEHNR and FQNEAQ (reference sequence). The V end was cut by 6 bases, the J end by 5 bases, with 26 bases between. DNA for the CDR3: TGTGCCAGCAGGGGTCCGAGGGCCGCAGGGAGGGGGAACAATGAGCAGTTCTTC. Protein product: CASRGPRAAGRGNNEQFF.

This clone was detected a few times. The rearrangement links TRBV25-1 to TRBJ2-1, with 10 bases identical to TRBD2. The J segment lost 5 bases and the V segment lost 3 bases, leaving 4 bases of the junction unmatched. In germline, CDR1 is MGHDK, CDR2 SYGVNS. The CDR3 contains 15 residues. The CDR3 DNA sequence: TGTGCCAGCAGTGACACTAGCGGGGCCCACAATGAGCAGTTCTTC. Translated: CASSDTSGAHNEQFF.

The DNA for the CDR3 is TGTGCCAGCAGCTTATCGGGGCTCGGGGTCTTAGGCAATGAGCAGTTCTTC. It encodes CASSLSGLGVLGNEQFF. This sequence joins TRBV7-8 and TRBJ2-1; possibly TRBD1 or TRBD2 for D (5 bases each). Per the germline V gene, CDR1 is SGHVS and CDR2 is FQNEAQ. The CDR3 runs to 17 residues. Deletions cut 2 bases from V and 6 bases from J, with 20 bases between.

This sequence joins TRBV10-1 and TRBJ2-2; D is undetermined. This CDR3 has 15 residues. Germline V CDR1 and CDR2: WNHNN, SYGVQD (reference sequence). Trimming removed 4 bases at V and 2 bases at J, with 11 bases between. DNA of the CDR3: TGCGCCAGCAGTGCCACGGATTTAAACACCGGGGAGCTGTTTTTT. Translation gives CASSATDLNTGELFF.

The CDR3 DNA follows: TGTGCCAGCAGTGATGTCAGGGAAGACGAGCAGTACTTC. Residues: CASSDVREDEQYF. The rearrangement uses TRBV6-1 and TRBJ2-7, with D perhaps TRBD1 (5 bases). The CDR3 loop spans 13 amino acids. Per germline, CDR1 MNHNS and CDR2 SASEGT. Trimming took off 3 bases at V and 5 bases at J, with 11 bases between the two ends.

The CDR3 DNA follows: TGTGCCAGCAGCGTAGATGGACAGGGGCAAGAAAAACTGTTTTTT. It yields the protein CASSVDGQGQEKLFF. The chain joins TRBV9 to TRBJ1-4; 9 nucleotides agree with TRBD1. There are 15 residues in the CDR3. The V gene's germline CDR1 is SGDLS and CDR2 YYNGEE. The V segment lost 0 bases and the J segment 8 bases; nucleotides outside the gene matches: 5.

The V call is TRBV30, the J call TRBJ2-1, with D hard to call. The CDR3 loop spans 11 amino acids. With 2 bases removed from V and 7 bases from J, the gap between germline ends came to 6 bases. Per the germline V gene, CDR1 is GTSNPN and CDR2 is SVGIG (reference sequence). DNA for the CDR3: TGTGCCTGGAGTCTTAGTAATGAGCAGTTCTTC. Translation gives CAWSLSNEQFF.

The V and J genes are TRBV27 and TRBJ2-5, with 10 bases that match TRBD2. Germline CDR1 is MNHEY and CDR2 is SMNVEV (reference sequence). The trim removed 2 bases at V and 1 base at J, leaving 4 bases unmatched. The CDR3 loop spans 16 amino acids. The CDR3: CASSLMASGGQETQYF. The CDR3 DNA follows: TGTGCCAGCAGTTTAATGGCTAGCGGGGGCCAAGAGACCCAGTACTTC.

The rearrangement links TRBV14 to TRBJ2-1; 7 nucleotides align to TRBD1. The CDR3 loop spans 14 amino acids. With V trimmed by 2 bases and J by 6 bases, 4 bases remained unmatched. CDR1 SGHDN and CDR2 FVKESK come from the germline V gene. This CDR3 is CASSQRDRPNEQFF. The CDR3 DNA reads TGTGCCAGCAGCCAACGGGACAGACCCAATGAGCAGTTCTTC.

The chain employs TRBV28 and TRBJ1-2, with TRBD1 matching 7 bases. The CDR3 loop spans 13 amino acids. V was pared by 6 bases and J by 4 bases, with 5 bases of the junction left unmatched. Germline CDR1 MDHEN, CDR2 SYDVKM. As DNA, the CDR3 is TGTGCCAGCAGGTCGACAGGGACCTATGGCTACACCTTC. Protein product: CASRSTGTYGYTF.

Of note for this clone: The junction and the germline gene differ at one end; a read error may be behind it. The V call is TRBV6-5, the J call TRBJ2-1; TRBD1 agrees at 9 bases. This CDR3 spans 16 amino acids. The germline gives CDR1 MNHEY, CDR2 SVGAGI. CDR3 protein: CVSSYEQGATYNEQFF. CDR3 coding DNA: TGTGTCAGCAGTTACGAACAGGGGGCTACCTACAATGAGCAGTTCTTC.

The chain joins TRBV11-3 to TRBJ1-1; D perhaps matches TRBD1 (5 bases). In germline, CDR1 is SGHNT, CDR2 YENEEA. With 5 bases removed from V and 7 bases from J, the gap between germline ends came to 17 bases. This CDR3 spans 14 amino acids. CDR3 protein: CASSGRDGSDEAFF. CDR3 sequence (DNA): TGTGCCAGCAGCGGCCGGGACGGATCAGATGAAGCTTTCTTT.

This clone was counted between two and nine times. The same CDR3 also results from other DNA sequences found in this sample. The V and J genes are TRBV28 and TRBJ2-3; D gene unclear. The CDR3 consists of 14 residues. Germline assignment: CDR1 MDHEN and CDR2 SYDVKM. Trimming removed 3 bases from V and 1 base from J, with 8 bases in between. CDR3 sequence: CASSFVAGTDTQYF. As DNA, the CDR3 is TGTGCCAGCAGTTTTGTTGCGGGCACAGATACGCAGTATTTT.

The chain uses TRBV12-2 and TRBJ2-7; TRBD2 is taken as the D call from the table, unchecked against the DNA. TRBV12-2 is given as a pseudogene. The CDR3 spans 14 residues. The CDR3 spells CASRFCDSAYEQYF. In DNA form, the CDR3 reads TGTGCAAGTCGCTTCTGCGACTCAGCCTACGAGCAGTACTTC.

The CDR3 region has the DNA TGTGCCAGCATTAGAGGAGCTGTTAACACCGGGGAGCTGTTTTTT. It yields the protein CASIRGAVNTGELFF. This chain joins TRBV9 and TRBJ2-2; D gene ambiguous. Trimming took off 6 bases at V and 2 bases at J, with 14 bases between the two ends. The CDR3 loop spans 15 amino acids. The germline V gene has CDR1 SGDLS and CDR2 YYNGEE.

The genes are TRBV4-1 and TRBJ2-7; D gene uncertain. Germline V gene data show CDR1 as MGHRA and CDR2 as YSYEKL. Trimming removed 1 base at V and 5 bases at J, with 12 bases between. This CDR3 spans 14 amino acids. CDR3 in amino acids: CASSQVGILDEQYF. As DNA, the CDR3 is TGCGCCAGCAGCCAAGTGGGGATTTTGGACGAGCAGTACTTC.

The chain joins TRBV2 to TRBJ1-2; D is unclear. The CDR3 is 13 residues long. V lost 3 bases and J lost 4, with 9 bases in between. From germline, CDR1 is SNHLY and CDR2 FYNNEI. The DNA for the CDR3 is TGTGCCAGCAGTGATGGGAACTCCTATGGCTACACCTTC. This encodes CASSDGNSYGYTF.

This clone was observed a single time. In DNA form, the CDR3 reads TGTGCCACTGGTACGGACAGGGCTAGCAATCAGCCCCAGCATTTT. It codes for CATGTDRASNQPQHF. The chain carries TRBV15 and TRBJ1-5, with TRBD1 matching over 8 bases. This CDR3 has 15 amino acids. Germline assignment: CDR1 LNHNV and CDR2 YYDKDF (reference sequence). Trimming cost V 9 bases and J 0 bases; bases outside gene matches: 7.

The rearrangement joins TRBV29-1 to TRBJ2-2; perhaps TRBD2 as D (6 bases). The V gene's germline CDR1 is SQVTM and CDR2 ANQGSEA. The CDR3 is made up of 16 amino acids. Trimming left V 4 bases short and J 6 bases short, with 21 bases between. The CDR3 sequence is CSVGGGQGQYSGELFF. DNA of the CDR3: TGCAGCGTTGGAGGAGGGCAGGGCCAGTACTCCGGGGAGCTGTTTTTT.

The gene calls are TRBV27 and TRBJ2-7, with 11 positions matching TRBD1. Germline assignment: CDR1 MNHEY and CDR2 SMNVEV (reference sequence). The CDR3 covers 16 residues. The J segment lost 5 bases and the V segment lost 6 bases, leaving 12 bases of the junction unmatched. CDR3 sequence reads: CASRATGTGGINEQYF. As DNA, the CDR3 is TGTGCCAGCAGAGCAACCGGGACAGGGGGTATCAACGAGCAGTACTTC.

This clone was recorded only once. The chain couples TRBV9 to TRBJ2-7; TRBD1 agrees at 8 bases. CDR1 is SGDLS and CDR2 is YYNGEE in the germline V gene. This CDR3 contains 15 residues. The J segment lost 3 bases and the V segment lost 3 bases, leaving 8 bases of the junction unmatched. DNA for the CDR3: TGTGCCAGCAGCGAGGGACAGGACCTTCTCTACGAGCAGTACTTC. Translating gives CASSEGQDLLYEQYF.